This TCR beta chain was retrieved from a study of blood T cells in healthy people across ages. Each donor gave 9 to 10 milliliters of peripheral blood. Overall study findings and caveats: Higher diversity, along with more naive CD4+ cells, distinguished long-lived donors from aged donors.

Combining a sample-barcoded 5' primer with a J-beta primer mix, a second PCR ran for about 7 to 11 cycles. A template-switch adaptor that had 12 random nucleotides put a tag on each cDNA molecule. TCRdb re-called the 5' RACE reads with MiXCR, one entry per CDR3 protein. The sample lists roughly 1,700,000 distinct CDR3 sequences; approximately 28% were seen once. This CDR3 has 14 amino acids. V was shortened by 7 bases and J by 4 bases, with 16 bases between the two germline ends. Germline V lookup: CDR1 SGHTA, CDR2 FQGTGA. This clonotype was detected many times. Its antigen remains unidentified. The clonotype was recovered from a woman in her twenties or thirties in good health. The chain links TRBV7-3 to TRBJ2-5; no definite D call. The specimen was blood. Here the CDR3 reads CASNPDSGSETQYF. DNA of the CDR3: TGTGCCAGCAACCCCGACTCAGGTTCAGAGACCCAGTACTTC.